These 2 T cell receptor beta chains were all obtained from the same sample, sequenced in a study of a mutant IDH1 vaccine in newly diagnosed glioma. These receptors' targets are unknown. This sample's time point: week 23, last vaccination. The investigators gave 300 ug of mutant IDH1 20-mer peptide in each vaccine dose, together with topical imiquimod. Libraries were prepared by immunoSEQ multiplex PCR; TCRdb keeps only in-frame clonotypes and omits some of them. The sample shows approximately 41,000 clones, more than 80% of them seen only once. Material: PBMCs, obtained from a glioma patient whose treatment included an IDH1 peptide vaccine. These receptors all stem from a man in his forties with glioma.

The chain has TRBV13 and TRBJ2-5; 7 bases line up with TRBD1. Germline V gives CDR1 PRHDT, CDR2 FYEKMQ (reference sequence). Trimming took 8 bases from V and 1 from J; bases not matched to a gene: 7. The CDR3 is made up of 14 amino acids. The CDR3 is CASQFRTGQETQYF. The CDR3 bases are TGTGCCAGCCAATTTAGGACAGGCCAAGAGACCCAGTACTTC. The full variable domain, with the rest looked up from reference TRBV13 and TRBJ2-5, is AAGVIQSPRHLIKEKRETATLKCYPIPRHDTVYWYQQGPGQDPQFLISFYEKMQSDKGSIPDRFSAQQFSDYHSELNMSSLELGDSALYFCASQFRTGQETQYFGPGTRLLVL.

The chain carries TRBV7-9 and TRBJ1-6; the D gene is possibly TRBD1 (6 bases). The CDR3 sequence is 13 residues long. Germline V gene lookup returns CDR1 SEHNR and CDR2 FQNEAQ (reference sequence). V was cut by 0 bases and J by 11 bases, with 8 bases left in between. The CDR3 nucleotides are TGTGCCAGCAGCTTAGCGAGGACAGCACCCCTCCACTTT. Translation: CASSLARTAPLHF. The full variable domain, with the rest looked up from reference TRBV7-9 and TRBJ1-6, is DTGVSQNPRHKITKRGQNVTFRCDPISEHNRLYWYRQTLGQGPEFLTYFQNEAQLEKSRLLSDRFSAERPKGSFSTLEIQRTEQGDSAMYLCASSLARTAPLHFGNGTRLTVT.